The present TCR beta chain was sequenced within a study of blood T cell repertoires in COVID-19. About the research overall: The samples span acute and convalescent COVID-19 from the United States, Italy and Spain. The analysed material was cDNA or gDNA that came from T cells, B-cell-depleted T cells, or PBMCs.

This CDR3 is built from 14 residues. The V end was cut by 8 bases, the J end by 6 bases, with 19 bases between. The germline V gene has CDR1 SNHLY and CDR2 FYNNEI. Authors' methods: Estimated nucleated cell counts came from reference gene primer amplification. Sequenced by immunoSEQ multiplex PCR; TCRdb stores in-frame clones only, minus some. V and J calls and clone size are given by that table; D and trimming were obtained from the DNA. The sample consists of about 90,000 clones, approximately 81% of them appearing once. Sequenced input: peripheral blood. This chain uses TRBV2 with TRBJ1-1; D not resolved. This TCR was recovered from a man older than 75 with active or convalescent COVID-19. CDR3 sequence (DNA): TGTGCCAGCCGCCCCACAGTCGGGAGGGCTGAAGCTTTCTTT. This encodes CASRPTVGRAEAFF.